This T cell receptor (beta chain) originates from a study of breast tumors, draining lymph nodes, adjacent tissues. The lymph nodes were axillary draining lymph nodes from breast cancer patients. V was pared by 6 bases and J by 4 bases, with 11 bases between. The CDR3 extends over 13 amino acids. Germline loops: CDR1 SGHAT, CDR2 FQNNGV. This clonotype showed up many times. No antigen is known for it. Whole-study results and caveats: Findings are consistent with lymph node origin and intratumoral expansion of most tumor T cells. Tumor and nontumor repertoires were significantly more similar in luminal-like than in basal-like breast cancer. Compared with lymph nodes, tumors were less diverse; compared with nontumor tissue, more. Data only fit, rather than demonstrated, lymph node origin of most tumor T cells.

TCRdb re-called the multiplex PCR reads through MiXCR, storing one row per CDR3 protein. The sample lists more than 85,000 distinct CDR3 sequences, 21% occurring once. The chain is built from TRBV11-2 and TRBJ2-3; D remains ambiguous. What was sequenced was axillary lymph node tissue. The TCR originated in a female donor with breast cancer. Some clones in this sample may be carry-over from other donors' samples. This CDR3 reads CASSGRPADTQYF. Here the CDR3 DNA reads TGTGCCAGCAGTGGTAGGCCAGCAGATACGCAGTATTTT.